This TCR beta chain was retrieved from a study of blood T cell repertoires in COVID-19. About the study: Samples came from the United States, Italy and Spain, spanning acute and convalescent COVID-19. Nucleic acid was either cDNA or gDNA, and it came from T cells, B-cell-depleted T cells, or PBMCs.

This clone was seen a single time. Original methodology: It was from reference gene primer amplification that nucleated cell counts were estimated. Produced via immunoSEQ multiplex PCR; TCRdb's table is partial and in-frame only. The V and J calls and clone size were taken over from that table, and D and trimming were inferred from the DNA. Of 150,000 to 200,000 clones in the sample, approximately 85% were seen once. CDR1 and CDR2 from the germline V gene are SGHVS and FQNEAQ. Trimming took 1 base from V and 2 from J, leaving 11 bases between them. This CDR3 is 15 amino acids long. This TCR came from a man in his 60s with active or convalescent COVID-19. The specimen was peripheral blood. The chain is built from TRBV7-8 and TRBJ1-2; D unclear. The CDR3 loop is CASSLGPSGNYGYTF. The CDR3 DNA sequence: TGTGCCAGCAGCTTAGGGCCCTCAGGAAACTATGGCTACACCTTC.